The 14 T cell receptor beta chains listed next were all sequenced from one sample in a study of OX40 agonist ivuxolimab in advanced cancers. Data came from immunoSEQ multiplex PCR; TCRdb stores just in-frame clones and leaves some out. The sample has fewer than 85,000 clones; around nine tenths are singletons. The specimen was CD4+ or CD8+ T cells sorted from blood, collected in a trial of the OX40 agonist ivuxolimab. The receptors shown here come from an adult with an advanced solid tumor such as melanoma, head and neck, liver or kidney cancer.

Here the CDR3 reads CASSPNALDTQYF. CDR3 nucleotides: TGTGCCAGCTCACCTAATGCCCTAGATACGCAGTATTTT. V usage is TRBV18 and J usage is TRBJ2-3; D unresolved. Deletions cut 3 bases from V and 5 bases from J, with 9 bases between. The CDR3 spans 13 residues. Germline values: CDR1 KGHSH, CDR2 LQKENI.

The rearrangement joins TRBV11-2 to TRBJ1-5; 7 positions agree with TRBD1. The CDR3 consists of 13 residues. Trimming at V came to 5 bases and at J to 7 bases, leaving 5 bases not matched to a gene. Germline CDR1 SGHAT, CDR2 FQNNGV. This chain's CDR3 is CASSLDRDQPQHF. The CDR3 nucleotides read TGTGCCAGCAGCCTTGACAGGGACCAGCCCCAGCATTTT. The full variable domain, completed using reference TRBV11-2 and TRBJ1-5, is EAGVAQSPRYKIIEKRQSVAFWCNPISGHATLYWYQQILGQGPKLLIQFQNNGVVDDSQLPKDRFSAERLKGVDSTLKIQPAKLEDSAVYLCASSLDRDQPQHFGDGTRLSIL.

The gene calls are TRBV5-8 and TRBJ1-4; the match to TRBD1 covers 8 bases. Per the germline V gene, CDR1 is SGHTS and CDR2 is YDEGEE. V lost 4 bases, J lost 7 bases, and 9 bases stayed unmatched. CDR3 size: 15 residues. Written as DNA, the CDR3 is TGTGCCAGCAGCCCGCGGGGGACAGGTGGTGAAAAACTGTTTTTT. The encoded protein is CASSPRGTGGEKLFF.

The chain joins TRBV2 to TRBJ1-1; no definite D call. V was shortened by 4 bases and J by 3 bases, with 12 bases between the two germline ends. There are 14 residues in the CDR3. The V gene's germline CDR1 is SNHLY and CDR2 FYNNEI. The CDR3 nucleotides read TGTGCCAGCAGTGCAGGTTTGGGGTACACTGAAGCTTTCTTT. It specifies CASSAGLGYTEAFF.

This clone has only one observation. V and J are TRBV15 and TRBJ1-3; a weak D match, TRBD1 (5 bases). Looked up from germline, CDR1 is LNHNV and CDR2 is YYDKDF (reference sequence). Trimming pared 0 bases from V and 4 bases from J, leaving 16 bases between. The CDR3 totals 17 residues. CDR3 bases: TGTGCCACCAGCAGAGATGGGTGGGGACCGGAGGGAAACACCATATATTTT. This codes for CATSRDGWGPEGNTIYF. The whole variable domain, remainder taken from reference TRBV15 and TRBJ1-3, is DAMVIQNPRYQVTQFGKPVTLSCSQTLNHNVMYWYQQKSSQAPKLLFHYYDKDFNNEADTPDNFQSRRPNTSFCFLDIRSPGLGDTAMYLCATSRDGWGPEGNTIYFGEGSWLTVV.

The V and J genes are TRBV5-4 and TRBJ2-3; 8 bases align to TRBD2. CDR1 and CDR2 (germline): SGHNT, YYREEE (reference sequence). Trimming took 4 bases from V and 0 from J; bases not matched to a gene: 4. The CDR3 is 15 residues long. The CDR3 reads CASSPGGSSTDTQYF. CDR3 in DNA: TGTGCCAGCAGCCCGGGGGGGTCGAGCACAGATACGCAGTATTTT. Based on the CDR3 plus reference TRBV5-4 and TRBJ2-3, the full variable domain is ETGVTQSPTHLIKTRGQQVTLRCSSQSGHNTVSWYQQALGQGPQFIFQYYREEENGRGNFPPRFSGLQFPNYSSELNVNALELDDSALYLCASSPGGSSTDTQYFGPGTRLTVL.

The chain has TRBV5-4 and TRBJ2-5, with 10 bases lining up with TRBD2. The DNA end is more similar to TRBJ2-7, so the J call may be wrong. CDR1 is SGHNT, CDR2 YYREEE, per germline (reference sequence). The CDR3 contains 17 residues. CDR3 nucleotide sequence: TGTGCCAGCAGCCGGGACGGTGGGACTAGCGACTCCTACGAGCAGTACTTC. Protein product: CASSRDGGTSDSYEQYF.

The V and J genes are TRBV7-7 and TRBJ2-3; D unresolved. This CDR3 region has 14 residues. V gave up 1 base and J gave up 4 bases, with 9 bases separating them. CDR1 SSHAT and CDR2 FNYEAQ come from the germline V gene (reference sequence). The CDR3 sequence: CASSLGLGSDTQYF. The CDR3 DNA sequence: TGTGCCAGCAGCTTAGGTTTGGGGTCAGATACGCAGTATTTT. Based on the CDR3 plus reference TRBV7-7 and TRBJ2-3, the full variable domain is GAGVSQSPRYKVTKRGQDVTLRCDPISSHATLYWYQQALGQGPEFLTYFNYEAQPDKSGLPSDRFSAERPEGSISTLTIQRTEQRDSAMYRCASSLGLGSDTQYFGPGTRLTVL.

The chain employs TRBV6-1 and TRBJ2-7; D call uncertain. The CDR3 extends over 13 amino acids. The germline CDR1 and CDR2 sequences are MNHNS and SASEGT. Trimming stripped 1 base from V and 2 bases from J, with 6 bases between. The CDR3 reads CASSEGLTYEQYF. The DNA for the CDR3 is TGTGCCAGCAGTGAAGGCCTCACCTACGAGCAGTACTTC.

The V and J genes are TRBV28 and TRBJ2-7; D gene uncertain. Germline V gene data show CDR1 as MDHEN and CDR2 as SYDVKM. The CDR3 loop spans 16 amino acids. Trimming left V 5 bases short and J 0 bases short, with 17 bases between. For the CDR3, the DNA is TGTGCCAGCAGTCCGCTTTTGACGGGCCCCTCCTACGAGCAGTACTTC. Translating gives CASSPLLTGPSYEQYF.

V usage is TRBV2 and J usage is TRBJ1-1; the D is unclear. The CDR3 is 12 amino acids. Germline lookup yields CDR1 SNHLY and CDR2 FYNNEI. Between the trimmed V and J ends, which lost 6 bases and 5 bases, there was a span of 10 bases. The CDR3 nucleotides read TGTGCCAGCAGGCGGGGTATAACTGAAGCTTTCTTT. Protein product: CASRRGITEAFF. Together with reference TRBV2 and TRBJ1-1, the CDR3 gives the full variable domain: EPEVTQTPSHQVTQMGQEVILRCVPISNHLYFYWYRQILGQKVEFLVSFYNNEISEKSEIFDDQFSVERPDGSNFTLKIRSTKLEDSAMYFCASRRGITEAFFGQGTRLTVV.

This clone came up once. V usage is TRBV19 and J usage is TRBJ1-1; D unclear. CDR1 and CDR2 from the germline V gene are LNHDA and SQIVND (reference sequence). The CDR3 length is 13 residues. V lost 7 bases and J lost 4, with 13 bases in between. The CDR3 spells CASISAGGTEAFF. For the CDR3, the DNA is TGTGCCAGTATTTCGGCAGGCGGCACTGAAGCTTTCTTT.

This chain joins TRBV28 and TRBJ2-3, with a possible D match to TRBD2 (5 bases). The CDR3 runs to 16 residues. Germline lookup yields CDR1 MDHEN and CDR2 SYDVKM. Trimming cost V 5 bases and J 2 bases, with 17 bases left between them. DNA for the CDR3: TGTGCCAGCAGTCCCTCGGGTCGGGATACCACAGATACGCAGTATTTT. Protein: CASSPSGRDTTDTQYF.

The CDR3 DNA reads as TGTGCCAGCAGTCGGTGGTTGGACAATCAGCCCCAGCATTTT. Translated: CASSRWLDNQPQHF. The chain couples TRBV2 to TRBJ1-5, with unresolved D. The CDR3 length is 14 residues. In germline, CDR1 is SNHLY, CDR2 FYNNEI. The germline V and J ends were trimmed by 5 bases and 3 bases, with 11 bases remaining between them.